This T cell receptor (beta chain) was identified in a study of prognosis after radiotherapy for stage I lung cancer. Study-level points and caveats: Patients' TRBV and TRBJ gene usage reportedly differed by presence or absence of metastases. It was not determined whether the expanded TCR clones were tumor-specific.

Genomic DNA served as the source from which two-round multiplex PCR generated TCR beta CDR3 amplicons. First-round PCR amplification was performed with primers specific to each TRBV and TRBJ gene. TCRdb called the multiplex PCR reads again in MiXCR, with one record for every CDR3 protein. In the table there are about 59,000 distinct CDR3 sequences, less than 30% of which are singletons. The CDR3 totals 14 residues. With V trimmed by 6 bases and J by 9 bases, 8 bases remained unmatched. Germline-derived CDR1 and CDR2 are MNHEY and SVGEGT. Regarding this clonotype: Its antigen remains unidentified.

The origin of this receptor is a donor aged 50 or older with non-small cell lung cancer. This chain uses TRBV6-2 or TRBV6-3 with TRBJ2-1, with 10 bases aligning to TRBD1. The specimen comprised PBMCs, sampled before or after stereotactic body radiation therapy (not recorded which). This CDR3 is CASRWDRGGSEQFF. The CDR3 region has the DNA TGTGCCAGCAGATGGGACAGGGGCGGATCTGAGCAGTTCTTC.